The 15 T cell receptor beta chains reported below all come from one sample, sequenced in a study of T cell changes during pregnancy in multiple sclerosis. Repertoires were generated with immunoSEQ multiplex PCR, while TCRdb's copy carries only in-frame clones and drops some. In the table there are 60,000 or so clones, roughly 91% of which are singletons. The sequences come from peripheral blood, collected in the second trimester of pregnancy. The receptors derive from a female donor in good health, enrolled as a control in a pregnancy study.

This clone appeared a single time. This chain connects TRBV19 to TRBJ1-1; D unresolved. Trimming cost V 2 bases and J 8 bases, with 6 bases left between them. Germline V gene lookup returns CDR1 LNHDA and CDR2 SQIVND (reference sequence). The CDR3 is made up of 11 amino acids. The CDR3 sequence is CASSIWEEAFF. The CDR3 DNA reads TGTGCCAGTAGTATATGGGAGGAAGCTTTCTTT.

The V gene is TRBV5-5, the J gene TRBJ1-5; unclear D gene. Germline V gene sequence: CDR1 SGHKS, CDR2 YYEKEE (reference sequence). The CDR3 consists of 12 residues. The V end lost 0 bases, the J end lost 7 bases, and 5 bases lay between the germline ends. The CDR3 region has the DNA TGTGCCAGCAGCTTGGTGAGCCAGCCCCAGCATTTT. It translates to CASSLVSQPQHF.

The chain carries TRBV20-1 and TRBJ1-2; the D gene is possibly TRBD1 (5 bases). The CDR3 is 11 amino acids. The V gene lost 0 bases and the J gene lost 13 bases, with 12 bases spanning the gap. Germline CDR1 DFQATT, CDR2 SNEGSKA (reference sequence). Here the CDR3 reads CSARDLGLGTF. The CDR3 DNA sequence: TGCAGTGCTAGAGATTTGGGGCTTGGCACCTTC.

J is TRBJ1-5 and V is TRBV10-3; the match to TRBD1 covers 10 bases. This CDR3 is 12 amino acids long. The V gene end was trimmed by 10 bases and the J gene end by 5 bases; junction bases not matched to a gene: 2. Germline CDR1 and CDR2: ENHRY and SYGVKD. CDR3 in amino acids: CATGTGDQPQHF. CDR3 nucleotides: TGTGCCACCGGGACAGGGGATCAGCCCCAGCATTTT.

This clone has only one observation. This sequence joins TRBV10-3 and TRBJ2-3, with 7 bases matching TRBD2. J gave up 3 bases and V 5 bases, and 8 bases lay outside the gene matches. CDR1 is ENHRY and CDR2 is SYGVKD in the germline V gene. CDR3 size: 15 residues. CDR3 bases: TGTGCCATCAGTTCACGGGAGCGGGATACAGATACGCAGTATTTT. Amino acids: CAISSRERDTDTQYF.

The chain couples TRBV5-1 to TRBJ2-2, with 10 bases identical to TRBD2. This CDR3 region has 16 residues. J was trimmed by 3 bases and V by 0 bases; bases with no gene match: 2. Germline V CDR1 and CDR2: SGHRS, YFSETQ. This chain's CDR3 is CASSLGLAGHTGELFF. In DNA, the CDR3 is TGCGCCAGCAGCTTGGGACTAGCGGGCCACACCGGGGAGCTGTTTTTT.

Written as DNA, the CDR3 is TGTGCCAGCAGCTTAGATGTGAGAGAGACCCAGTACTTC. Translated: CASSLDVRETQYF. The chain combines TRBV11-3 with TRBJ2-5; D is undetermined. Trimming shortened V by 0 bases and J by 4 bases, and 6 bases separated the two germline ends. Germline V lookup: CDR1 SGHNT, CDR2 YENEEA. The CDR3 sequence is 13 residues long.

This clone was found once. V gene TRBV5-1 combines with J gene TRBJ2-5; TRBD1 matches 7 bases. CDR3 length: 15 residues. CDR1 SGHRS and CDR2 YFSETQ come from the germline V gene. The J segment lost 5 bases and the V segment lost 0 bases, leaving 7 bases of the junction unmatched. CDR3 sequence: CASSLGGGSEETQYF. In nucleotides, the CDR3 is TGCGCCAGCAGCTTGGGAGGGGGCTCGGAGGAGACCCAGTACTTC.

The V call is TRBV27, the J call TRBJ2-7; 9 bases align to TRBD1. The CDR3 contains 13 residues. V shed 6 bases, J shed 6 bases, and the junction held 6 bases outside the gene matches. The germline V gene has CDR1 MNHEY and CDR2 SMNVEV (reference sequence). The CDR3 sequence: CASSRDRASEQYF. The CDR3 DNA is TGTGCCAGCAGCCGGGACAGGGCCAGCGAGCAGTACTTC.

The chain uses TRBV9 and TRBJ2-7, with D tentatively TRBD2 (5 bases). CDR1 and CDR2 (germline): SGDLS, YYNGEE. Trimming cost V 0 bases and J 0 bases, with 10 bases left between them. The CDR3 extends over 15 amino acids. In DNA form, the CDR3 reads TGTGCCAGCAGCGTAGATGATAGCGTCTCCTACGAGCAGTACTTC. This codes for CASSVDDSVSYEQYF.

The chain combines TRBV5-6 with TRBJ2-4; D gene unclear. V was cut by 4 bases and J by 3 bases, with 14 bases left in between. This CDR3 region has 15 residues. Germline CDR1 is SGHDT and CDR2 is YYEEEE. The CDR3 region has the DNA TGTGCCAGCAGCATTGGGCTGCTTGACAAAAACATTCAGTACTTC. Translating gives CASSIGLLDKNIQYF.

The chain combines TRBV30 with TRBJ1-5; D is uncertain. This CDR3 spans 13 amino acids. Germline V gene sequence: CDR1 GTSNPN, CDR2 SVGIG (reference sequence). Trimming cost V 2 bases and J 2 bases, with 7 bases left between them. Here the CDR3 reads CAWSYSGNQPQHF. CDR3 nucleotide sequence: TGTGCCTGGAGTTACTCCGGCAATCAGCCCCAGCATTTT.

The chain uses TRBV29-1 and TRBJ2-5; maybe TRBD1 (6 bases). Germline CDR1 reads SQVTM; CDR2 reads ANQGSEA. The CDR3 loop spans 13 amino acids. V was cut by 6 bases and J by 5 bases, with 16 bases left in between. The CDR3 nucleotides read TGCAGCGTCCTTTTAACAGGGTACGAGACCCAGTACTTC. Its translation: CSVLLTGYETQYF.

The gene calls are TRBV6-5 and TRBJ2-1; weak D call: TRBD1 (6 bases). Germline CDR1 and CDR2: MNHEY and SVGAGI. The V and J ends lost 6 bases and 0 bases respectively, with 12 bases between them. The CDR3 is made up of 15 amino acids. The CDR3 DNA sequence: TGTGCCAGCAGCAGTACAGGGAGCTCCTACAATGAGCAGTTCTTC. It is translated as CASSSTGSSYNEQFF.

The rearrangement links TRBV19 to TRBJ2-1, with TRBD1 as a possible D gene (5 bases). V shed 3 bases and J shed 8 bases, with 8 bases lying between them. Germline CDR1 LNHDA, CDR2 SQIVND (reference sequence). This CDR3 is built from 12 residues. CDR3 sequence reads: CASSMTAHEQFF. Here the CDR3 DNA reads TGTGCCAGTAGTATGACAGCACATGAGCAGTTCTTC.